Listed below are T cell receptor beta chains from one sample, sequenced in a study of siplizumab effects on memory and regulatory T cells. Assay used: immunoSEQ multiplex PCR; TCRdb lists only in-frame clones, some missing. The repertoire holds fewer than 120,000 clones, just under 95% seen once, with 1% to 1.5% in the top ten. Source material: CD4+ T cells sorted from blood. Receptors originate from a human donor in good health. Each CDR3 is given with its conserved first and last residue. D genes are given only for firm matches. For some rows the clone size is stated as once, few or many, or as a class when expanded; others skip it.

d_gene	abundance	v_gene	j_gene	CDR3aa
NA	NA	TRBV18	TRBJ1-1	CASSPGVGRGFTEAFF
TRBD1	NA	TRBV19	TRBJ2-7	CASSSLFGTGDNEQYF
NA	NA	TRBV25-1	TRBJ1-3	CASSFGQASGNTIYF
NA	NA	TRBV6-1	TRBJ1-2	CASSKQDNYGYTF
NA	NA	TRBV11-3	TRBJ2-7	CASSFSGAQAEQYF
NA	NA	TRBV6-5	TRBJ1-5	CASSYRQGNQPQHF
NA	NA	TRBV6-5	TRBJ2-2	CASRIRTRGAGELFF
TRBD1	NA	TRBV5-1	TRBJ2-7	CASSSLRDRMDYEQYF
TRBD2	NA	TRBV5-1	TRBJ2-1	CASSHSGAQSNEQFF
NA	NA	TRBV27	TRBJ1-2	CASSLTGPTGGWYGYTF
NA	NA	TRBV6-5	TRBJ2-1	CASTRGYEQFF
NA	NA	TRBV6-6	TRBJ2-3	CASSWGRTGQDTQYF
TRBD1	NA	TRBV29-1	TRBJ2-3	CSVPRDREADTQYF
NA	NA	TRBV30	TRBJ2-6	CAWSLHDSGANVLTF
NA	NA	TRBV27	TRBJ2-1	CASSFSTYNEQFF
TRBD1	NA	TRBV7-3	TRBJ2-5	CASSLRGQGRETQYF
NA	once	TRBV5-1	TRBJ1-5	CASSLEGHQPQHF
NA	NA	TRBV7-8	TRBJ2-6	CASSSVWGTGANVLTF
NA	NA	TRBV4-1	TRBJ2-1	CASSQGTNRGQFF
TRBD2	few	TRBV5-1	TRBJ2-5	CASSAGTSGAETQYF
NA	NA	TRBV4-2	TRBJ2-5	CASSQVLTQETQYF
TRBD1	NA	TRBV29-1	TRBJ1-2	CSVSRDSMDGYTF
NA	NA	TRBV25-1	TRBJ2-1	CASSGATGTTHQNEQFF
NA	NA	TRBV11-3	TRBJ2-2	CASSLDGPTGELFF
TRBD2	NA	TRBV5-5	TRBJ2-3	CASSLWREGVTDTQYF
NA	NA	TRBV6-6	TRBJ2-2	CASSILNTGELFF
NA	NA	TRBV25-1	TRBJ1-6	CASVGGGYSPLHF
NA	NA	TRBV10-3	TRBJ1-3	CAISEVSHLNTIYF
NA	NA	TRBV15	TRBJ1-5	CATSRDRGGLRGQPQHF
NA	NA	TRBV19	TRBJ2-7	CASSAQRNYEQYF
NA	NA	TRBV6-5	TRBJ1-1	CASSYSQVNTEAFF
NA	NA	TRBV18	TRBJ1-1	CASSPTRPTVEAFF